The rows below give T cell receptor beta chains drawn from one sample of a study of blood T cell repertoires in COVID-19. Sequenced by immunoSEQ multiplex PCR; TCRdb stores in-frame clones only, minus some. In the table there are about 49,000 clones, roughly nine tenths of which are singletons. The specimen sequenced was peripheral blood. These receptors all stem from a man aged 35-49 years with active COVID-19. Each CDR3 is given with its conserved first and last residue. The D gene is left open where the match is weak. Size is stated for part of the rows, as once, few or many counts, or as a class when the clone is expanded.

cdr3_length j_call clone_size v_call d_call cdr3_aa cdr3_nt
16 TRBJ2-1 NA TRBV5-1 TRBD2 CASSLGPGLASDEQFF TGCGCCAGCAGCTTGGGACCGGGACTAGCGAGCGATGAGCAGTTCTTC
16 TRBJ1-2 NA TRBV9 TRBD1 CASSLMPSTGIYGYTF TGTGCCAGCAGCCTTATGCCTTCGACAGGGATCTATGGCTACACCTTC
15 TRBJ2-2 NA TRBV19 NA CASSAGTLRTGELFF TGTGCCAGTAGTGCCGGGACACTTAGGACCGGGGAGCTGTTTTTT
18 TRBJ2-5 NA TRBV6-2/TRBV6-3 TRBD2 CASSIGLAGGPDEETQYF TGTGCCAGCAGTATAGGACTAGCGGGAGGGCCTGATGAAGAGACCCAGTACTTC
13 TRBJ1-5 NA TRBV18 NA CASSIEGDQPQHF TGTGCCAGCTCTATTGAAGGAGATCAGCCCCAGCATTTT
15 TRBJ2-7 NA TRBV19 NA CASSIRASERYEQYF TGTGCCAGTAGTATAAGGGCTAGCGAGCGATACGAGCAGTACTTC
14 TRBJ1-6 NA TRBV28 TRBD1 CASRKARGNSPLHF TGTGCCAGCCGAAAGGCCAGGGGGAATTCACCCCTCCACTTT
16 TRBJ1-2 NA TRBV5-1 TRBD1 CASSLQPRGRSHGYTF TGCGCCAGCAGCTTGCAGCCCAGGGGGCGATCTCATGGCTACACCTTC
14 TRBJ1-1 NA TRBV28 NA CASTLGGARAEAFF TGTGCCAGCACCCTAGGGGGGGCTCGGGCTGAAGCTTTCTTT
11 TRBJ1-1 NA TRBV29-1 NA CSVEGTREAFF TGCAGCGTTGAAGGTACTCGGGAAGCTTTCTTT
16 TRBJ2-3 NA TRBV7-8 TRBD2 CASSLVAGTSTDTQYF TGTGCCAGCAGCTTAGTAGCGGGCACTAGCACAGATACGCAGTATTTT
16 TRBJ2-3 NA TRBV18 NA CASSPQSGGGTDTQYF TGTGCCAGCTCACCACAGTCGGGTGGAGGGACAGATACGCAGTATTTT
16 TRBJ2-2 NA TRBV7-7 NA CASSLASWANTGELFF TGTGCCAGCAGCTTAGCTTCCTGGGCTAACACCGGGGAGCTGTTTTTT
17 TRBJ2-7 NA TRBV28 TRBD1 CASSEVPSGTESYEQYF TGTGCCAGCAGTGAAGTCCCATCCGGGACAGAGTCCTACGAGCAGTACTTC
13 TRBJ2-7 NA TRBV10-3 NA CAISEVLSYEQYF TGTGCCATCAGTGAGGTTCTTTCCTACGAGCAGTACTTC
18 TRBJ1-2 NA TRBV11-2 TRBD1 CASRPPGTGGKRDYGYTF TGTGCCAGCAGACCCCCCGGGACAGGGGGCAAGAGGGACTATGGCTACACCTTC
15 TRBJ2-3 NA TRBV19 NA CASSILGRRTDTQYF TGTGCCAGTAGTATCCTGGGCAGACGCACAGATACGCAGTATTTT
17 TRBJ2-5 NA TRBV9 TRBD2 CASSVGTSGRSRETQYF TGTGCCAGCAGCGTAGGGACTAGCGGGAGGAGTAGGGAGACCCAGTACTTC
15 TRBJ2-5 NA TRBV19 NA CASSRQVGPQETQYF TGTGCCAGTAGTCGACAGGTCGGGCCCCAAGAGACCCAGTACTTC
14 TRBJ1-2 NA TRBV4-1 NA CASSQVRGGGGYTF TGCGCCAGCAGCCAAGTTAGGGGGGGTGGTGGCTACACCTTC
17 TRBJ2-2 NA TRBV9 TRBD2 CASSNRAGLKNTGELFF TGTGCCAGCAGCAACCGAGCGGGGCTTAAGAACACCGGGGAGCTGTTTTTT
15 TRBJ2-1 once TRBV28 TRBD2 CASSFGGSPYNEQFF TGTGCCAGCAGTTTCGGCGGGAGTCCCTACAATGAGCAGTTCTTC
11 TRBJ2-1 few TRBV6-2/TRBV6-3 NA CASSLGRLWVF TGTGCCAGCAGCCTAGGGAGACTCTGGGTCTTC
17 TRBJ2-1 NA TRBV11-2 TRBD2 CASSIQRLAGFHNEQFF TGTGCCAGCAGCATCCAGAGACTAGCGGGGTTCCACAATGAGCAGTTCTTC
16 TRBJ2-1 NA TRBV4-2 TRBD2 CASSRSGTSMVNEQFF TGTGCCAGCAGCCGGTCCGGGACTAGCATGGTGAATGAGCAGTTCTTC
15 TRBJ2-1 NA TRBV10-3 TRBD2 CAISVKRELENEQFF TGTGCCATCAGTGTAAAGCGGGAGTTAGAAAATGAGCAGTTCTTC
12 TRBJ1-1 NA TRBV27 NA CASSLLGREAFF TGTGCCAGCAGTTTACTGGGCCGCGAAGCTTTCTTT
13 TRBJ1-1 NA TRBV30 TRBD1 CAWSRRGLAEAFF TGTGCCTGGAGTCGCAGGGGGCTAGCTGAAGCTTTCTTT
19 TRBJ1-4 NA TRBV6-1 NA CASSEAQAGRRVTNEKLFF TGTGCCAGCAGTGAAGCGCAGGCTGGACGCAGGGTAACTAATGAAAAACTGTTTTTT
16 TRBJ1-5 NA TRBV7-9 NA CASSCPLRQTGQPQHF TGTGCCAGCAGCTGCCCCCTAAGACAGACTGGGCAGCCCCAGCATTTT
14 TRBJ1-5 NA TRBV6-2/TRBV6-3 NA CASSYIGGNQPQHF TGTGCCAGCAGTTACATTGGAGGCAATCAGCCCCAGCATTTT
13 TRBJ1-2 NA TRBV5-6 NA CASSWDHREGYTF TGTGCCAGCAGCTGGGACCACAGGGAGGGCTACACCTTC
15 TRBJ1-2 NA TRBV2 TRBD1 CASSEARGQGHGYTF TGTGCCAGCAGTGAAGCACGGGGACAGGGCCATGGCTACACCTTC
17 TRBJ1-2 NA TRBV7-2 NA CASSASGGLSMGDGYTF TGTGCCAGCAGCGCAAGCGGCGGTCTCTCTATGGGCGATGGCTACACCTTC
16 TRBJ2-1 NA TRBV10-3 TRBD2 CAISVDRLAGEGEQFF TGTGCCATCAGTGTTGACCGACTAGCGGGGGAGGGTGAGCAGTTCTTC
16 TRBJ1-6 NA TRBV5-6 NA CASSPGTGQGSSPLHF TGTGCCAGCAGCCCTGGAACAGGGCAGGGGAGTTCACCCCTCCACTTT
15 TRBJ2-1 NA TRBV25-1 TRBD2 CASSVTGLAGGEQFF TGTGCCAGCAGTGTAACGGGACTAGCGGGAGGTGAGCAGTTCTTC
16 TRBJ1-2 NA TRBV4-2 TRBD1 CASSQDTRAGGSGYTF TGTGCCAGCAGCCAAGATACCCGGGCAGGGGGATCTGGCTACACCTTC
18 TRBJ2-1 NA TRBV4-1 NA CASSPSGPGSHVYNEQFF TGCGCCAGCAGCCCATCAGGGCCCGGGAGCCATGTCTACAATGAGCAGTTCTTC
12 TRBJ1-1 NA TRBV30 NA CAWSEGRTEAFF TGTGCCTGGAGCGAGGGGAGGACTGAAGCTTTCTTT
14 TRBJ1-1 NA TRBV19 TRBD1 CASSSGQPNTEAFF TGTGCCAGTAGTTCGGGACAGCCCAACACTGAAGCTTTCTTT
16 TRBJ2-1 NA TRBV21-1 NA CASSKQSTRFYNEQFF TGTGCCAGCAGCAAACAGTCGACTAGATTTTACAATGAGCAGTTCTTC
16 TRBJ1-2 NA TRBV19 NA CASSKARDLRPYGYTF TGTGCCAGTAGTAAGGCCCGGGACTTAAGGCCTTATGGCTACACCTTC
17 TRBJ2-7 NA TRBV14 TRBD2 CASSLGLAGGPVYEQYF TGTGCCAGCAGCCTCGGACTAGCGGGAGGGCCGGTCTACGAGCAGTACTTC
16 TRBJ1-2 few TRBV4-2 NA CASSQVQGYISDGYTF TGTGCCAGCAGCCAAGTCCAGGGTTATATTTCAGATGGCTACACCTTC
15 TRBJ2-7 NA TRBV7-9 TRBD1 CASSSPGQGAHEQYF TGTGCCAGCAGCTCCCCGGGACAGGGAGCCCACGAGCAGTACTTC
13 TRBJ1-3 NA TRBV28 TRBD1 CASSLETGDTIYF TGTGCCAGCAGTTTAGAGACAGGGGACACCATATATTTT
14 TRBJ2-7 NA TRBV5-4 TRBD1 CASSSKQGAYEQYF TGTGCCAGCAGCTCAAAACAGGGGGCCTACGAGCAGTACTTC
15 TRBJ2-5 NA TRBV19 NA CASSIEVLRRETQYF TGTGCCAGTAGTATTGAGGTTCTGCGTCGGGAGACCCAGTACTTC
13 TRBJ1-5 once TRBV5-1 NA CASSLGGEEPQHF TGCGCCAGCAGCTTGGGGGGGGAGGAGCCCCAGCATTTT
11 TRBJ2-7 NA TRBV2 NA CASSQALGQYF TGTGCCAGCAGTCAGGCTTTAGGGCAGTACTTC
14 TRBJ2-1 NA TRBV9 NA CASSVSGMINEQFF TGTGCCAGCAGCGTGTCGGGGATGATTAATGAGCAGTTCTTC
12 TRBJ2-7 NA TRBV18 NA CASSTSTGEQYF TGTGCCAGCTCTACATCTACGGGCGAGCAGTACTTC